These T cell receptor beta chains were read from a single sample in a study of response to subunit inactivated influenza vaccine. Via MiXCR, TCRdb re-called the RT-PCR reads, giving one row per CDR3 protein. The repertoire has about 540,000 distinct CDR3 sequences, around 21% of them found once; the top ten carry roughly 2.8%. These same data were also listed under a study on T cells expressing NK-cell markers.

The starting material was CD4+ T cells sorted from PBMCs, obtained less than 13 days after vaccination. These receptors all come from a man aged 45 to 65 who received an inactivated influenza vaccine. Each CDR3 is given with its conserved first and last residue. The D gene is left open where the match is weak. For some rows the clone size is stated as once, few or many, or as a class when expanded; others skip it.

NA | TRBJ2-7 | NA | TRBV5-1 | TGCGCCAGCAGCGGAGTAGGGGGGCAATCCTACGAGCAGTACTTC | CASSGVGGQSYEQYF
TRBD2 | TRBJ2-5 | NA | TRBV4-2 | TGTGCCAGCAGCCAACTAGCGGGGGGCACCCAAGAGACCCAGTACTTC | CASSQLAGGTQETQYF
TRBD2 | TRBJ2-3 | few | TRBV7-2 | TGTGCCAGCAGCCCCCTTAGCGGGGGGCCCACAGATACGCAGTATTTT | CASSPLSGGPTDTQYF
NA | TRBJ2-7 | few | TRBV20-1 | TGCAGTGCTGGTGGACTGGAAATCTCCTACGAGCAGTACTTC | CSAGGLEISYEQYF
NA | TRBJ2-7 | NA | TRBV5-1 | TGCGCCAGCAGCTTGGCTTTCAGACAGGACCCCTACGAGCAGTACTTC | CASSLAFRQDPYEQYF
NA | TRBJ2-3 | few | TRBV9 | TGTGCCAGCAGCCCTCATCTCAGCGGCACAGATACGCAGTATTTT | CASSPHLSGTDTQYF
TRBD2 | TRBJ2-3 | NA | TRBV12-3/TRBV12-4 | TGTGCCAGCAGCCCACCCCTGGGACTAGCGGGGAGCACAGATACGCAGTATTTT | CASSPPLGLAGSTDTQYF
TRBD2 | TRBJ2-1 | few | TRBV7-8 | TGTGCCAGCAGCTTAGGGGTAGCGGGAGGGCCAGGTAATGAGCAGTTCTTC | CASSLGVAGGPGNEQFF
TRBD2 | TRBJ2-7 | few | TRBV12-3/TRBV12-4 | TGTGCCAGCACCGGGACTAGCGGGTCGAACTCCTACGAGCAGTACTTC | CASTGTSGSNSYEQYF
TRBD2 | TRBJ2-5 | few | TRBV30 | TGTGCCTGGAGTGTACTGCGACTAGCGTTCGAAGAGACCCAGTACTTC | CAWSVLRLAFEETQYF
NA | TRBJ1-6 | NA | TRBV3-1 | TGTGCCAGCAGCCAACAATCGGGGCGGGGTTCACCCCTCCACTTT | CASSQQSGRGSPLHF
NA | TRBJ1-2 | many | TRBV12-3/TRBV12-4 | TGTGCCAGCAGTTTGGGAATAGGGGCGATATATGGCTACACCTTC | CASSLGIGAIYGYTF
TRBD2 | TRBJ2-1 | few | TRBV5-1 | TGCGCCAGCAGCGCCACTAGCGGGGTTTACAATGAGCAGTTCTTC | CASSATSGVYNEQFF
NA | TRBJ2-3 | NA | TRBV6-2/TRBV6-3 | TGTGCCAGCAGTTATAGGGGGACCACAGATACGCAGTATTTT | CASSYRGTTDTQYF
NA | TRBJ2-1 | NA | TRBV2 | TGTGCCAGCAGGGCCGGGACCTCCATCAATGAGCAGTTCTTC | CASRAGTSINEQFF
TRBD2 | TRBJ2-7 | many | TRBV6-1 | TGTGCCAGCAGTCGACTGACTAGCGGGGGGACACCCTACGAGCAGTACTTC | CASSRLTSGGTPYEQYF
TRBD1 | TRBJ1-5 | few | TRBV2 | TGTGCCAGCAGTTACGGACAGGGGAATCAGCCCCAGCATTTT | CASSYGQGNQPQHF
NA | TRBJ1-5 | NA | TRBV30 | TGTGCCTGGAGTGTCGAGGGGCGGACGAGGCCCCAGCATTTT | CAWSVEGRTRPQHF
NA | TRBJ1-5 | NA | TRBV19 | TGTGCCAGTAGAGACCAGGAATTTTGGAATCAGCCCCAGCATTTT | CASRDQEFWNQPQHF
NA | TRBJ2-5 | NA | TRBV15 | TGTGCCACCAGCAGAGGCCGGACGGGAGAGACCCAGTACTTC | CATSRGRTGETQYF
TRBD1 | TRBJ2-5 | NA | TRBV15 | TGTGCCACCAGCAAAGGTCAAACCACAGGGGGGCTTGAGACCCAGTACTTC | CATSKGQTTGGLETQYF
TRBD1 | TRBJ2-5 | NA | TRBV4-3 | TGCGCCAGCAGCCAAGAGGTCCCGGACAGGGGGAAAGAGACCCAGTACTTC | CASSQEVPDRGKETQYF
TRBD1 | TRBJ1-4 | NA | TRBV25-1 | TGTGCCACCGGACAGGGGACCGCAACTAATGAAAAACTGTTTTTT | CATGQGTATNEKLFF
NA | TRBJ1-2 | NA | TRBV28 | TGTGCCAGCAGTTTAAGGGGTTTAGGGGTCCTCCCCTCCTATGGCTACACCTTC | CASSLRGLGVLPSYGYTF
TRBD1 | TRBJ2-1 | NA | TRBV7-9 | TGTGCCAGCAGCTGGCCCCGTGACAGGGTAGACAATGAGCAGTTCTTC | CASSWPRDRVDNEQFF